The following is a T cell receptor (beta chain) sequence with its context. Its antigen is not known. CDR1 SGHRS and CDR2 YFSETQ come from the germline V gene. This CDR3 is built from 15 residues. With V trimmed by 4 bases and J by 3 bases, 7 bases remained unmatched. The record originates from a study of cytotoxic CD8 clonotypes in ibrutinib-treated CLL. Study details: The patient breakdown showed approximately ten relapsed/refractory and more than 14 treatment-naive cases, with about 18 IGHV unmutated. Outcomes included approximately 24 partial and 2 complete responses; after median around 65 months, 14 stayed remitted and 12 progressed. Among the samples, the mean was approximately 250,000 productive templates and approximately 94,000 productive rearrangements.

Clones were sequenced by immunoSEQ multiplex PCR, and TCRdb holds only the in-frame ones, with some missing. The sample includes roughly 20,000 clones, approximately 74% of them seen just once. General study results and limits: Public clonotypes, rarely seen, contracted or held steady on treatment.

The specimen was PBMCs, collected before ibrutinib treatment. The TCR originated in a human donor with chronic lymphocytic leukemia. The genes are TRBV5-1 and TRBJ2-1; 7 bases fit TRBD2. The CDR3 DNA reads TGCGCCAGCAGCGGGCTTGCGGGGGACTACAATGAGCAGTTCTTC. This translates into CASSGLAGDYNEQFF.